The 4 T cell receptor beta chains presented below share a single source sample, sequenced in a study of T cell responses to AZD1222 COVID-19 vaccine. Produced via immunoSEQ multiplex PCR; TCRdb's table is partial and in-frame only. In the table there are roughly 80,000 clones, roughly nine tenths of which are singletons. Sequenced here: peripheral blood, sampled 28 days after the second AZD1222 dose. Source of these receptors: an adult who received the AZD1222 COVID-19 vaccine.

As regards this clone: The junction differs from germline at one of its ends, possibly a read error. This sequence joins TRBV7-7 and TRBJ2-1; tentatively, D is TRBD2 (6 bases). Germline V lookup: CDR1 SSHAT, CDR2 FNYEAQ (reference sequence). This CDR3 comprises 14 residues. The CDR3 spells CASSLAFSGNEQFF. The CDR3, as DNA: TGTGCTAGCAGCTTAGCGTTTAGCGGCAATGAGCAGTTCTTC.

This clone appeared once. This chain links TRBV19 with TRBJ2-6; no definite D call. From germline, CDR1 is LNHDA and CDR2 SQIVND (reference sequence). The CDR3 has 14 residues. Deletions cut 3 bases from V and 0 bases from J, with 3 bases between. The CDR3 DNA follows: TGTGCCAGTAGTATTCTCTCTGGGGCCAACGTCCTGACTTTC. It yields the protein CASSILSGANVLTF.

The sample holds one count of this clone. The J gene is TRBJ2-7, the V gene TRBV28; D might be TRBD1 (5 bases). Trimming took 6 bases from V and 4 from J, leaving 13 bases between them. The CDR3 contains 13 residues. CDR1 and CDR2 (germline): MDHEN, SYDVKM. CDR3 sequence (DNA): TGTGCCAGCAGCCCTCAGACAGTGTACGAGCAGTACTTC. Its protein is CASSPQTVYEQYF.

The chain carries TRBV2 and TRBJ2-1; 12 nucleotides align to TRBD2. V was clipped by 6 bases and J by 6 bases; unmatched bases: 6. The CDR3 sequence is 15 residues long. CDR1 and CDR2 (germline): SNHLY, FYNNEI. The CDR3 sequence is CASRPLAGGVNEQFF. DNA of the CDR3: TGTGCCAGCAGACCACTAGCGGGGGGCGTCAATGAGCAGTTCTTC. Drawing the rest from reference TRBV2 and TRBJ2-1, the complete variable domain is EPEVTQTPSHQVTQMGQEVILRCVPISNHLYFYWYRQILGQKVEFLVSFYNNEISEKSEIFDDQFSVERPDGSNFTLKIRSTKLEDSAMYFCASRPLAGGVNEQFFGPGTRLTVL.